This entry concerns a single TCR beta chain. This record belongs to a study of blood T cell repertoires in COVID-19. On the study more broadly: Researchers got acute and convalescent COVID-19 samples from the United States, Italy and Spain. Nucleic acid was either cDNA or gDNA, and it came from T cells, B-cell-depleted T cells, or PBMCs.

The J segment lost 2 bases and the V segment lost 2 bases, leaving 10 bases of the junction unmatched. Per germline, CDR1 SGHAT and CDR2 FQNNGV. This CDR3 has 17 amino acids. Original analysis: Amplification of reference gene primers provided the estimated nucleated cell counts. Here immunoSEQ multiplex PCR was the method, and the copy in TCRdb shows in-frame clones only, minus some. That table is the source of V, J and clone size, and D and trimming were worked out from the DNA. The table has about 250,000 clones, 70% to 90% seen once. The chain uses TRBV11-2 and TRBJ2-7; 9 bases match TRBD1. Sequenced material: peripheral blood. The receptor was isolated from a man between 45 and 60 years old with active or convalescent COVID-19. In DNA, the CDR3 is TGTGCCAGCAGCTTACGCCCGGGACAGGGTGGGACCTACGAGCAGTACTTC. Its protein is CASSLRPGQGGTYEQYF. Supplemented by reference TRBV11-2 and TRBJ2-7, the full variable domain reads EAGVAQSPRYKIIEKRQSVAFWCNPISGHATLYWYQQILGQGPKLLIQFQNNGVVDDSQLPKDRFSAERLKGVDSTLKIQPAKLEDSAVYLCASSLRPGQGGTYEQYFGPGTRLTVT.